Each of the 5 T cell receptor beta chains below was sequenced from the same sample in a study of cytomegalovirus exposure and HLA in healthy donors. PCR employed 60 Vbeta and 13 Jbeta primers. Profiled with immunoSEQ multiplex PCR; TCRdb holds only in-frame clones, not every one. Altogether about 67,000 clones are present, around 91% being singletons, with the ten largest covering 9.5% to 13%. The sample was PBMCs. All receptors come from a woman in her twenties or thirties in good health and CMV-seropositive.

The chain carries TRBV7-3 and TRBJ2-1; TRBD2 matches at 12 bases. After removal of 4 bases from V and 7 bases from J, the junction contained 11 bases not matched to a gene. This CDR3 is 17 amino acids long. CDR1 is SGHTA, CDR2 FQGTGA, per germline. The CDR3 protein is CASSYSPSGRALNEQFF. The CDR3 DNA reads as TGTGCCAGCAGCTATAGCCCTAGCGGGAGGGCCCTGAATGAGCAGTTCTTC.

The V and J genes are TRBV27 and TRBJ2-5; 12 bases are shared with TRBD2. The J call may be in error: the DNA end matches TRBJ2-7 better. The V gene's germline CDR1 is MNHEY and CDR2 SMNVEV (reference sequence). This CDR3 has 15 residues. This CDR3 reads CASSQRLAGVYEQYF. The CDR3 DNA reads TGTGCCAGCAGTCAGCGACTAGCGGGAGTGTACGAGCAGTACTTC.

The gene calls are TRBV18 and TRBJ2-1; 15 bases are a match to TRBD2. V gave up 4 bases and J gave up 8 bases; unmatched junction bases: 18. Germline CDR1 reads KGHSH; CDR2 reads LQKENI. The CDR3 sequence is 20 residues long. The CDR3 DNA reads TGTGCCAGCTCACGGACCGGGACTAGCGGGAGGCATTCCCTTATCCATGAGCAGTTCTTC. Translated, it gives CASSRTGTSGRHSLIHEQFF.

V usage is TRBV2 and J usage is TRBJ1-3; no definite D call. The CDR3 runs 11 residues. Trimming cost V 9 bases and J 1 base, with 4 bases left between them. Germline loops: CDR1 SNHLY, CDR2 FYNNEI. CDR3 sequence (DNA): TGTGCCAGTGCGTCTGGAAACACCATATATTTT. Protein product: CASASGNTIYF.

This chain joins TRBV7-8 and TRBJ2-3; 11 bases are a match to TRBD2. Germline V CDR1 and CDR2: SGHVS, FQNEAQ. The CDR3 extends over 20 amino acids. Losses at the gene ends were 7 bases for V and 1 base for J; bases not matched to a gene: 19. The CDR3: CASTILGLAGGAVGTDTQYF. The CDR3 coding sequence is TGTGCCAGCACCATTCTTGGCCTAGCGGGAGGTGCTGTTGGCACAGATACGCAGTATTTT. The complete variable domain, with remaining parts taken from reference TRBV7-8 and TRBJ2-3, reads GAGVSQSPRYKVAKRGQDVALRCDPISGHVSLFWYQQALGQGPEFLTYFQNEAQLDKSGLPSDRFFAERPEGSVSTLKIQRTQQEDSAVYLCASTILGLAGGAVGTDTQYFGPGTRLTVL.